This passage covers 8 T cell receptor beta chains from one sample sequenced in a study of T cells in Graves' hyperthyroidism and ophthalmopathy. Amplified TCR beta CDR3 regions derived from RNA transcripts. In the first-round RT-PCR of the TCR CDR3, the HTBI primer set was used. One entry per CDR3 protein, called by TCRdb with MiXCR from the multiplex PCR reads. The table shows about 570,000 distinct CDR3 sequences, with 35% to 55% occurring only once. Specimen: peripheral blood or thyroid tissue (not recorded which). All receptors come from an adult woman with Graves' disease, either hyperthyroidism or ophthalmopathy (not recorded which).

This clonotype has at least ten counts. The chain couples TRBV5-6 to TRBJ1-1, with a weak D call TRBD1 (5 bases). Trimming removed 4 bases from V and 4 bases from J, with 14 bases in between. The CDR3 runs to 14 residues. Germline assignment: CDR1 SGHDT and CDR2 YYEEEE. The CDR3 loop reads CASSLRPGGTEAFF. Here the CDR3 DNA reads TGTGCCAGCAGCCTGAGACCCGGGGGCACTGAAGCTTTCTTT.

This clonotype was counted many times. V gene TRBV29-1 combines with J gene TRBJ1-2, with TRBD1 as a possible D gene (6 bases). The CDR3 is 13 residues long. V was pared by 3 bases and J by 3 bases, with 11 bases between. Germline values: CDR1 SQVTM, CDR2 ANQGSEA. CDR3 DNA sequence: TGCAGCGTTGATACAGGGAGCTACTATGGCTACACCTTC. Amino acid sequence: CSVDTGSYYGYTF.

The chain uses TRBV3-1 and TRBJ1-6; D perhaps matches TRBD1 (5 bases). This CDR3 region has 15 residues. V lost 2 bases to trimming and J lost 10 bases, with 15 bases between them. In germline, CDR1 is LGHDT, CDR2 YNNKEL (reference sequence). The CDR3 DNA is TGTGCCAGCAGCCAACGGGGGGGTAGCGGATCACCCCTCCACTTT. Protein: CASSQRGGSGSPLHF.

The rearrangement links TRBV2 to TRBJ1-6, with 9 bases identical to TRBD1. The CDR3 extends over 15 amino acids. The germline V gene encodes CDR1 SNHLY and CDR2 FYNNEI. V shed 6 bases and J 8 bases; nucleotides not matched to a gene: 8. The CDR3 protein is CASSPGTGFYSPLHF. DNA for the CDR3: TGTGCCAGCAGCCCCGGGACAGGGTTTTATTCACCCCTCCACTTT.

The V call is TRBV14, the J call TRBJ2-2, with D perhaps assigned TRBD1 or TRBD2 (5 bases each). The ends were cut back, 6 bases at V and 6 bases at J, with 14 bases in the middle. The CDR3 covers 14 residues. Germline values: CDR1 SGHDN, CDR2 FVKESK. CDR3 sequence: CASSAGTSAGELFF. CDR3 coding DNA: TGTGCCAGCAGTGCCGGGACCTCGGCCGGGGAGCTGTTTTTT.

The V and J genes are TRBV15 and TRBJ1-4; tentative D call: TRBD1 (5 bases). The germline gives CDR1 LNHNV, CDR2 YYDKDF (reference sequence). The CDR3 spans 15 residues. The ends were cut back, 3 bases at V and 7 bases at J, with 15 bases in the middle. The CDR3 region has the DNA TGTGCCACCAGCAGCGGCCGGGGCGAGGGTGAAAAACTGTTTTTT. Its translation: CATSSGRGEGEKLFF.

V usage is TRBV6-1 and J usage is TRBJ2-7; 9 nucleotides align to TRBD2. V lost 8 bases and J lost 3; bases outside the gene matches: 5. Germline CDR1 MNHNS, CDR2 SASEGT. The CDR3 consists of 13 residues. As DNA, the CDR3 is TGTGCCAGCGGCGCTAGCGGGGTCTACGAGCAGTACTTC. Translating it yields CASGASGVYEQYF.

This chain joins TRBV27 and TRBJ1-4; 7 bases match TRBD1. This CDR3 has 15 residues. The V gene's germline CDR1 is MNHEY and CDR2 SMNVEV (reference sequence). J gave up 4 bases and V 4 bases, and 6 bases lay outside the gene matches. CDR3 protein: CASSSWTGLNEKLFF. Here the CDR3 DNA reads TGTGCCAGCAGTTCCTGGACAGGCCTTAATGAAAAACTGTTTTTT.